The clone carrying this TCR beta chain appeared many times. Its antigen is as yet unknown. From RNA transcripts, TCR beta CDR3 regions were amplified. HTBI primers were employed in a first-round RT-PCR of the TCR CDR3. TCRdb itself ran the multiplex PCR reads through MiXCR, one entry per CDR3 protein. The sample has 350,000 to 450,000 distinct CDR3 sequences; about 15% are singletons. This entry is derived from a study of T cells in Graves' hyperthyroidism and ophthalmopathy. Study-level points and caveats: Before onset, ophthalmopathy was predicted by the model a median roughly 6.4 months earlier.

Germline V lookup: CDR1 SEHNR, CDR2 FQNEAQ (reference sequence). V was cut by 3 bases and J by 5 bases, with 19 bases left in between. This CDR3 has 16 residues. The source is a woman aged 60-75 years with Graves' hyperthyroidism. The specimen sequenced was blood. The genes are TRBV7-9 and TRBJ1-1; no reliable D call. CDR3 DNA sequence: TGTGCCAGCAGCTTGGGGTCGGCCACCCGGTGGACTGAAGCTTTCTTT. Its protein product is CASSLGSATRWTEAFF.